The present T cell receptor beta chain was sequenced within a study of shared clonotypes between healthy human individuals. Study-level background: Two women and a few men aged 18 to 49 served as donors. Study-wide points: Across subsets, estimated richness was generally greater for naive than for memory populations. The study found about 5% of naive CD4 clonotypes shared across a handful of donors. Deeper or shallower sequencing was expected to change how clonotypes are shared among donors.

Germline CDR1 is MDHEN and CDR2 is SYDVKM. Unmatched junction bases numbered 3, after V lost 8 bases and J lost 0 bases. This CDR3 spans 14 amino acids. Positive CCR7 selection of CD45RO-negative cells yielded the naive CD8 cells, and terminally differentiated effector memory CD45RA+ cells were excluded. This table comes from immunoSEQ multiplex PCR, and its TCRdb copy is limited to in-frame clones, with some not included. The sample records about 590,000 clones, nearly 97% being singletons. Comments on this clone: What it binds is unknown.

V gene TRBV28 combines with J gene TRBJ2-7; the match to TRBD2 covers 11 bases. The origin of this receptor is a woman younger than 45 in good health. Sequenced material: naive CD8+ T cells sorted from blood. The CDR3 protein is CASSLAGDSYEQYF. CDR3 sequence (DNA): TGTGCCAGCTCACTAGCGGGAGACTCCTACGAGCAGTACTTC.